This T cell receptor beta chain appears in the sequencing data of a study of blood T cell repertoires in COVID-19. Profiled with immunoSEQ multiplex PCR; TCRdb holds only in-frame clones, not every one. The table records about 260,000 clones, 87% of them present only once. Germline-derived CDR1 and CDR2 are LGHDT and YNNKEL (reference sequence). The CDR3 runs to 12 residues. V shed 1 base and J shed 8 bases, with 6 bases lying between them. The J gene is TRBJ1-5, the V gene TRBV3-1 (or the pseudogene TRBV3-2); possible D gene TRBD1, 5 bases. The sequence was obtained from a woman aged 40-49 years who had recovered from COVID-19. Sequenced sample: peripheral blood. The CDR3 reads CASSQVGEPQHF. The CDR3 DNA sequence: TGTGCCAGCAGCCAAGTAGGGGAGCCCCAGCATTTT.